This T cell receptor (beta chain) comes out of a study of shared clonotypes between healthy human individuals. The overall study: Researchers assigned three CD4 naive, three CD4 memory, two CD8 naive and one CD8 memory plate to each donor. Study observations and caveats: Apart from blood, nothing was sampled; tissue repertoires likely differ.

Naive CD45RA+ and memory CD45RA-negative subsets were split from CD4+ cells. With respect to this clone: Its antigen is undetermined.

Trimming at V came to 6 bases and at J to 6 bases, leaving 11 bases not matched to a gene. CDR1 and CDR2 from the germline V gene are SEHNR and FQNEAQ (reference sequence). The CDR3 is 18 residues long. As processed by the authors: There were no quality scores in the junction-only immunoSEQ sequences, so filtering differed. Generated by immunoSEQ multiplex PCR, the TCRdb table keeps only in-frame clones and is missing some. That table furnishes V, J and clone size, whereas the DNA furnished D and trimming. The sample consists of more than 1,200,000 clones, about 98.5% of them appearing once. The J gene is TRBJ2-1, the V gene TRBV7-9, with 16 bases matching TRBD2. Material: naive CD4+ T cells sorted from blood. The subset denotes: CD45RA+ positively selected. The TCR was taken from a man aged 30 to 45 in good health. This CDR3 reads CASRQKGLAGGPGNEQFF. CDR3 sequence (DNA): TGTGCCAGCAGACAAAAGGGACTAGCGGGAGGGCCAGGCAATGAGCAGTTCTTC.